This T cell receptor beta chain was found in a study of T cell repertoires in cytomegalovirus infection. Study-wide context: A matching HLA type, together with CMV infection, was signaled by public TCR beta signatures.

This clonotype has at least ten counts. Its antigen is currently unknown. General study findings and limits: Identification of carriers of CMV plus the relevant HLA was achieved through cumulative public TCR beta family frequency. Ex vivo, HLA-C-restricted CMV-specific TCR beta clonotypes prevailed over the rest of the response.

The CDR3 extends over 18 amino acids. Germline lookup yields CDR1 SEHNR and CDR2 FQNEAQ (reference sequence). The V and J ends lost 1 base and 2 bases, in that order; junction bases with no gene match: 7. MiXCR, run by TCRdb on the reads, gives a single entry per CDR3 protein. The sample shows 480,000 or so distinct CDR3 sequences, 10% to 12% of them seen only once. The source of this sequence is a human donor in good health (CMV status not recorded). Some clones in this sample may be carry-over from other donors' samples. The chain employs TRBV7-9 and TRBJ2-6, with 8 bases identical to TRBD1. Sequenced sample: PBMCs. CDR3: CASSLVTGGIAGANVLTF. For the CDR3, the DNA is TGTGCCAGCAGCTTAGTCACAGGGGGTATCGCTGGGGCCAACGTCCTGACTTTC.